These 13 T cell receptor beta chains share one sample of origin, sequenced in a study of patients and donors after allogeneic stem cell transplantation. TCRdb called the RT-PCR reads again in MiXCR, with one record for every CDR3 protein. This sample yields some 880,000 distinct CDR3 sequences, of which around 17% are seen a single time; 6% belongs to the top ten. Source material: blood, either unsorted or a sorted T cell fraction (not recorded which). These receptor sequences come from a human donor who was either an allogeneic HSCT recipient or a stem cell or donor lymphocyte infusion donor (not recorded which). It is not recorded whose cells these are; they may come from a transplant donor.

The CDR3 region is CASSSGLADQETQYF. The CDR3 DNA reads TGTGCCAGCAGCAGCGGACTAGCGGATCAAGAGACCCAGTACTTC. The rearrangement joins TRBV21-1 to TRBJ2-5; no DNA check was done on the table's D call, TRBD2. TRBV21-1 is classified as a pseudogene. The CDR3 has 15 amino acids.

The chain combines TRBV20-1 with TRBJ1-1; 7 bases are shared with TRBD1. The CDR3 spans 13 residues. V trimming: 5 bases; J trimming: 9 bases; junction bases outside the gene matches: 12. CDR1 and CDR2 from the germline V gene are DFQATT and SNEGSKA (reference sequence). The CDR3 protein is CSAAPGQAAKAFF. CDR3 coding DNA: TGCAGTGCTGCTCCAGGACAGGCGGCGAAAGCTTTCTTT.

This clonotype was seen only a few times. The chain uses TRBV5-1 and TRBJ2-1, with D unclear. CDR1 and CDR2 (germline): SGHRS, YFSETQ. The CDR3 has 13 amino acids. V lost 2 bases and J lost 6, with 9 bases in between. The CDR3 sequence is CASSFQDPNEQFF. Here the CDR3 DNA reads TGCGCCAGCAGCTTTCAGGACCCCAATGAGCAGTTCTTC.

This clonotype has more than one count but fewer than ten. V gene TRBV12-3 or TRBV12-4 combines with J gene TRBJ2-7, with a possible D match to TRBD1 (5 bases). The V end lost 8 bases, the J end lost 5 bases, and 16 bases lay between the germline ends. The CDR3 loop spans 13 amino acids. Here the CDR3 DNA reads TGTGCCAGCGTATCCCTCCAGGGCCACGAGCAGTACTTC. Its protein is CASVSLQGHEQYF.

This chain joins TRBV12-3 or TRBV12-4 and TRBJ1-5; maybe TRBD1 (5 bases). The CDR3 length is 15 residues. V lost 6 bases and J 9 bases, leaving 21 bases between the germline ends. The CDR3 DNA is TGTGCCAGCAGCACCCTCCGGGACGGATTCCCGCCCCAGCATTTT. Translation gives CASSTLRDGFPPQHF.

The CDR3 DNA follows: TGCGCCAGCAGTGTCGGGTCAGGACGGCTTCGCAGTGGTGAAAAACTGTTTTTT. It codes for CASSVGSGRLRSGEKLFF. This sequence joins TRBV5-1 and TRBJ1-4, with D uncertain. V was pared by 5 bases and J by 7 bases, with 27 bases between. The CDR3 runs to 18 residues. The germline V gene encodes CDR1 SGHRS and CDR2 YFSETQ.

The chain recombines TRBV5-1 with TRBJ1-1; D unresolved. V was cut by 3 bases and J by 0 bases, with 9 bases left in between. Germline values: CDR1 SGHRS, CDR2 YFSETQ. CDR3 length: 14 residues. This CDR3 is CASSSATLNTEAFF. The CDR3 DNA reads as TGCGCCAGCAGCTCCGCTACTTTGAACACTGAAGCTTTCTTT.

V is TRBV4-3 and J is TRBJ2-1; D is perhaps TRBD2 (6 bases). Trimming cost V 3 bases and J 1 base, with 10 bases left between them. This CDR3 has 15 amino acids. Germline V lookup: CDR1 LGHNA, CDR2 YSLEER. For the CDR3, the DNA is TGCGCCAGCAGCCAGGCGGAGGGGTCCTACAATGAGCAGTTCTTC. Its translation is CASSQAEGSYNEQFF.

The table lists this clonotype with a few counts. The chain uses TRBV5-1 and TRBJ2-7, with TRBD2 as a possible D gene (5 bases). Germline V lookup: CDR1 SGHRS, CDR2 YFSETQ. The V end was cut by 0 bases, the J end by 5 bases, with 18 bases between. CDR3 length: 16 amino acids. The CDR3 here is CASSLALGIVGHEQYF. Here the CDR3 DNA reads TGCGCCAGCAGCTTGGCCCTCGGGATAGTTGGCCACGAGCAGTACTTC. The full variable domain, its missing parts supplied by reference TRBV5-1 and TRBJ2-7, is KAGVTQTPRYLIKTRGQQVTLSCSPISGHRSVSWYQQTPGQGLQFLFEYFSETQRNKGNFPGRFSGRQFSNSRSEMNVSTLELGDSALYLCASSLALGIVGHEQYFGPGTRLTVT.

This clonotype was counted many times. The chain carries TRBV12-3 or TRBV12-4 and TRBJ2-1; no clear D gene. The CDR3 is 12 amino acids. Trimming removed 3 bases from V and 6 bases from J, with 6 bases in between. CDR3 region: CASSFRVNEQFF. In DNA form, the CDR3 reads TGTGCCAGCAGTTTTAGGGTCAATGAGCAGTTCTTC.

This clonotype was found a few times. The gene calls are TRBV12-3 or TRBV12-4 and TRBJ1-2, with 7 bases identical to TRBD1. V was pared by 7 bases and J by 8 bases, with 7 bases of the junction left unmatched. The CDR3 consists of 12 residues. DNA for the CDR3: TGTGCCAGCAAGAGACAGGGCAGCGGCTACACCTTC. Encoded protein: CASKRQGSGYTF.

There are a few counts of this clonotype. The V call is TRBV16, the J call TRBJ1-5, with TRBD1 matching 9 bases. The CDR3 covers 16 residues. Unmatched junction bases numbered 9, after V lost 4 bases and J lost 5 bases. The germline gives CDR1 KGHSY, CDR2 FQNENV. CDR3 bases: TGTGCCAGCAGCCGAGATTCCGGGACAGGGTATCAGCCCCAGCATTTT. Its protein product is CASSRDSGTGYQPQHF.

Ten or more counts support this clonotype. This chain links TRBV7-3 with TRBJ1-2, with a weak D call TRBD1 (5 bases). There are 13 residues in the CDR3. Trimming took 0 bases from V and 8 from J, leaving 10 bases between them. Germline V lookup: CDR1 SGHTA, CDR2 FQGTGA. The CDR3 DNA reads as TGTGCCAGCAGCTTAACGACAGTCGGCGGCTACACCTTC. This sequence encodes CASSLTTVGGYTF.